Included here is one TCR beta chain sequence, with context. This record belongs to a study of blood T cell repertoires in COVID-19. As for the study in general: Samples of COVID-19 (acute and convalescent) were obtained from the United States, Italy and Spain. In each case, the material was cDNA or gDNA derived from T cells, B-cell-depleted T cells, or PBMCs.

Original processing methods: Using reference gene primer amplification, nucleated cell counts were estimated. Sequencing used immunoSEQ multiplex PCR; TCRdb keeps in-frame clones, though not all of them. V and J calls plus clone size are reproduced from that table; the DNA served to infer D and trimming. The table has a few hundred thousand clones, about 92% seen once; the top ten hold 18%. The germline CDR1 and CDR2 sequences are MNHEY and SMNVEV (reference sequence). There are 13 residues in the CDR3. V shed 2 bases and J shed 6 bases, with 8 bases lying between them. Participant reports of clinical history set cohort assignment.

The chain carries TRBV27 and TRBJ1-5; D gene unclear. The source material was PBMCs or T cells enriched from blood (not recorded which). This TCR came from a woman younger than 45 who had recovered from COVID-19. CDR3: CASSLPPGQPQHF. The CDR3 DNA reads TGTGCCAGCAGTTTACCCCCGGGTCAGCCCCAGCATTTT.